These 18 T cell receptor beta chains share one sample of origin, sequenced in a study of immune evolution from preneoplasia to lung adenocarcinoma. Repertoires were generated with immunoSEQ multiplex PCR, while TCRdb's copy carries only in-frame clones and drops some. The table has around 25,000 clones, 65% to 75% seen once. The material sequenced was FFPE invasive lung adenocarcinoma tissue. The receptors come from a person aged 55 to 70 with invasive lung adenocarcinoma. Some clones in this sample may be carry-over from other donors' samples.

This clone has a single count. In DNA form, the CDR3 reads TGTGCCAGCAGGGACAGGGTGAGGACCACTGAAGCTTTCTTT. Its protein is CASRDRVRTTEAFF. The rearrangement joins TRBV28 to TRBJ1-1; 8 bases map to TRBD1. The length of the CDR3 is 14 residues. J was trimmed by 4 bases and V by 6 bases; bases with no gene match: 7. Germline CDR1 is MDHEN and CDR2 is SYDVKM. Full variable domain (missing parts from reference TRBV28 and TRBJ1-1): DVKVTQSSRYLVKRTGEKVFLECVQDMDHENMFWYRQDPGLGLRLIYFSYDVKMKEKGDIPEGYSVSREKKERFSLILESASTNQTSMYLCASRDRVRTTEAFFGQGTRLTVV.

This CDR3 is CASSPAPGKTYNEQFF. The CDR3 DNA follows: TGCGCCAGCAGCCCAGCCCCTGGGAAGACCTACAATGAGCAGTTCTTC. The chain has TRBV4-1 and TRBJ2-1, with D unresolved. V was pared by 4 bases and J by 2 bases, with 15 bases between. The germline V gene has CDR1 MGHRA and CDR2 YSYEKL. The CDR3 has 16 amino acids.

In DNA form, the CDR3 reads TGCAGCGCTCAAATGGGTTACGAGCAGTACTTC. It specifies CSAQMGYEQYF. The V and J genes are TRBV29-1 and TRBJ2-7; D call uncertain. Germline V gene lookup returns CDR1 SQVTM and CDR2 ANQGSEA. The CDR3 length is 11 residues. The V end was cut by 7 bases, the J end by 4 bases, with 11 bases between.

The table lists this clone with a count of one. The chain joins TRBV19 to TRBJ2-7; a weak D match, TRBD1 (6 bases). The CDR3 length is 12 residues. V was pared by 9 bases and J by 0 bases, with 9 bases between. Per germline, CDR1 LNHDA and CDR2 SQIVND (reference sequence). The DNA for the CDR3 is TGTGCCAGCGGGACAAGCTCCTACGAGCAGTACTTC. Translation: CASGTSSYEQYF.

This chain uses TRBV27 with TRBJ2-3; either TRBD1 or TRBD2 may fit D (6 bases each). This CDR3 is 14 amino acids long. Germline V gives CDR1 MNHEY, CDR2 SMNVEV (reference sequence). V shed 4 bases and J shed 3 bases, with 11 bases lying between them. In DNA form, the CDR3 reads TGTGCCAGCAGTTCTAAAGGGGGGACAGATACGCAGTATTTT. As protein: CASSSKGGTDTQYF.

This rearrangement joins TRBV28 to TRBJ2-7; TRBD2 matches at 7 bases. V was pared by 7 bases and J by 8 bases, with 17 bases of the junction left unmatched. Per germline, CDR1 MDHEN and CDR2 SYDVKM. The CDR3 is made up of 15 amino acids. The CDR3 region is CASTDLGTTYNKQYF. The CDR3 bases are TGTGCCAGCACCGACCTGGGGACTACCTACAACAAGCAGTACTTC.

The rearrangement joins TRBV28 to TRBJ1-2; a possible D gene is TRBD1 (5 bases). The V gene lost 2 bases and the J gene lost 2 bases, with 15 bases spanning the gap. This CDR3 has 16 residues. CDR1 is MDHEN and CDR2 is SYDVKM in the germline V gene. CDR3 sequence reads: CASSLNPASGNYGYTF. The CDR3 nucleotides are TGTGCCAGCAGTTTAAACCCTGCCTCAGGGAACTATGGCTACACCTTC.

V gene TRBV7-3 combines with J gene TRBJ2-2, with D perhaps TRBD2 (6 bases). CDR1 and CDR2 (germline): SGHTA, FQGTGA. This CDR3 contains 17 residues. Trimming took off 4 bases at V and 4 bases at J, with 19 bases between the two ends. CDR3 region: CASSSPRGGTVTGELFF. CDR3 in DNA: TGTGCCAGCAGCTCCCCTAGGGGCGGGACTGTCACCGGGGAGCTGTTTTTT. Full variable domain (rest looked up from reference TRBV7-3 and TRBJ2-2): GAGVSQTPSNKVTEKGKYVELRCDPISGHTALYWYRQSLGQGPEFLIYFQGTGAADDSGLPNDRFFAVRPEGSVSTLKIQRTERGDSAVYLCASSSPRGGTVTGELFFGEGSRLTVL.

The chain is built from TRBV2 and TRBJ1-5, with a tentative D call TRBD1 (5 bases). From germline, CDR1 is SNHLY and CDR2 FYNNEI. The CDR3 is 15 residues long. The germline V and J ends were trimmed by 3 bases and 6 bases, with 15 bases remaining between them. CDR3 in amino acids: CASSESPAGIQPQHF. The CDR3 nucleotides are TGTGCCAGCAGTGAGAGCCCCGCAGGGATTCAGCCCCAGCATTTT.

This clone was seen only once. V gene TRBV9 combines with J gene TRBJ2-2; D possibly corresponds to TRBD2 (5 bases). The CDR3 length is 15 residues. CDR1 and CDR2 from the germline V gene are SGDLS and YYNGEE. Trimming took off 0 bases at V and 0 bases at J, with 6 bases between the two ends. CDR3 DNA: TGTGCCAGCAGCGTAGCGGGAACGAACACCGGGGAGCTGTTTTTT. This translates into CASSVAGTNTGELFF.

The rearrangement uses TRBV9 and TRBJ2-4; D remains ambiguous. Per germline, CDR1 SGDLS and CDR2 YYNGEE. V dropped 4 bases and J dropped 7 bases, with 12 bases sitting between them. The CDR3 sequence is 13 residues long. CDR3 nucleotide sequence: TGTGCCAGCAGCTCCGGTGGAGCTAACATTCAGTACTTC. This translates into CASSSGGANIQYF.

The chain is built from TRBV19 and TRBJ2-7; 11 bases are shared with TRBD1. CDR3 size: 15 residues. V shed 4 bases, J shed 3 bases, and the junction held 5 bases outside the gene matches. CDR1 is LNHDA, CDR2 SQIVND, per germline (reference sequence). The CDR3 bases are TGTGCCAGTAGTACCTCCGGGACAGGGGGCTACGAGCAGTACTTC. Residues: CASSTSGTGGYEQYF.

In this sample, this clone turned up once. V is TRBV6-4 and J is TRBJ2-3; the D is unclear. The CDR3 spans 16 residues. V lost 3 bases to trimming and J lost 1 base, with 14 bases between them. Germline V lookup: CDR1 MRHNA, CDR2 SNTAGT. Here the CDR3 DNA reads TGTGCCAGCAGTGATCGTCCGGATGGAGGCACAGATACGCAGTATTTT. Translating gives CASSDRPDGGTDTQYF.

V and J are TRBV9 and TRBJ2-3, with 10 bases fitting TRBD2. Germline assignment: CDR1 SGDLS and CDR2 YYNGEE. This CDR3 is 16 amino acids long. V dropped 0 bases and J dropped 2; count of bases not matched to a gene: 3. This CDR3 is CASSVGSGRATDTQYF. The CDR3 region has the DNA TGTGCCAGCAGCGTAGGGAGCGGGAGGGCCACAGATACGCAGTATTTT.

The chain combines TRBV19 with TRBJ2-3; the D is unclear. Trimming cost V 5 bases and J 5 bases, with 11 bases left between them. The germline V gene has CDR1 LNHDA and CDR2 SQIVND (reference sequence). The CDR3 totals 13 residues. The CDR3: CASSARTGDTQYF. DNA of the CDR3: TGTGCCAGTAGTGCCCGGACGGGAGATACGCAGTATTTT.

The V gene is TRBV4-1, the J gene TRBJ1-2, with D maybe TRBD1 (5 bases). The CDR3 contains 14 residues. Trimming cost V 4 bases and J 4 bases, with 13 bases left between them. Per the germline V gene, CDR1 is MGHRA and CDR2 is YSYEKL. CDR3 region: CASSPDRGIYGYTF. In DNA, the CDR3 is TGCGCCAGCAGCCCGGACCGGGGGATCTATGGCTACACCTTC.

The chain has TRBV28 and TRBJ2-1; D is uncertain. CDR1 and CDR2 from the germline V gene are MDHEN and SYDVKM. This CDR3 has 12 residues. Trimming shortened V by 2 bases and J by 3 bases, and 2 bases separated the two germline ends. DNA for the CDR3: TGTGCCAGCAGTTTACGCTACAATGAGCAGTTCTTC. This gives the protein CASSLRYNEQFF.

This sequence joins TRBV5-4 and TRBJ2-5; a weak D match, TRBD1 (5 bases). Trimming shortened V by 1 base and J by 3 bases, and 7 bases separated the two germline ends. CDR1 is SGHNT and CDR2 is YYREEE in the germline V gene (reference sequence). The CDR3 is made up of 13 amino acids. The CDR3 region is CASSLPGKETQYF. Written as DNA, the CDR3 is TGTGCCAGCAGCTTGCCAGGGAAAGAGACCCAGTACTTC.